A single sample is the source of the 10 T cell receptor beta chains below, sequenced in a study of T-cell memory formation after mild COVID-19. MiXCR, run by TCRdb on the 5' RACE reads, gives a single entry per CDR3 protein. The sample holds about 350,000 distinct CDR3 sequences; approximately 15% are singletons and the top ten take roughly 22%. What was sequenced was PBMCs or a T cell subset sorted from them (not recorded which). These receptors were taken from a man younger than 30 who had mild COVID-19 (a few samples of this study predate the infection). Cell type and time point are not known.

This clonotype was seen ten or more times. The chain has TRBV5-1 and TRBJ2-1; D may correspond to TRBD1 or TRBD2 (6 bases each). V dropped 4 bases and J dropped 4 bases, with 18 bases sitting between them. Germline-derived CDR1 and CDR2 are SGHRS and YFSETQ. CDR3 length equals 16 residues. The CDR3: CASSPRGDSGYNEQFF. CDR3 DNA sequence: TGCGCCAGCAGCCCGAGGGGGGACTCAGGGTACAATGAGCAGTTCTTC.

For the CDR3, the DNA is TGTGCCAGCAGCTTAGGAGCGGTGGGGCAAGAGACCCAGTACTTC. Translated, it gives CASSLGAVGQETQYF. The chain links TRBV7-9 to TRBJ2-5; D possibly corresponds to TRBD2 (5 bases). Germline values: CDR1 SEHNR, CDR2 FQNEAQ (reference sequence). The CDR3 is made up of 15 amino acids. V lost 1 base and J lost 2, with 11 bases in between.

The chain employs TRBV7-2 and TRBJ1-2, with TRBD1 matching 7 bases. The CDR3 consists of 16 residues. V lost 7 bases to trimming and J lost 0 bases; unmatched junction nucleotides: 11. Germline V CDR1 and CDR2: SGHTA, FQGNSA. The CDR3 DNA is TGTGCCAGCACCCAAGCCGGGACAGCTTCTAACTATGGCTACACCTTC. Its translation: CASTQAGTASNYGYTF.

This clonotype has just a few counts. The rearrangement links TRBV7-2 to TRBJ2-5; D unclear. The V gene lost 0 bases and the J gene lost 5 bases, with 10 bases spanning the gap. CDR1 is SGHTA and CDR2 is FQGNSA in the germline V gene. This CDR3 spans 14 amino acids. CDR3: CASSLARASETQYF. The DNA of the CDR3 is TGTGCCAGCAGCTTAGCGCGCGCATCGGAGACCCAGTACTTC.

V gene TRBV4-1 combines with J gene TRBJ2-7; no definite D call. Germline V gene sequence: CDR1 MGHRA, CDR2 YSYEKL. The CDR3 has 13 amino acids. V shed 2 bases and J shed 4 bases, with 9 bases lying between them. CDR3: CASSQREGYEQYV. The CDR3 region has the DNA TGCGCCAGCAGCCAAAGGGAAGGATACGAGCAGTACGTC.

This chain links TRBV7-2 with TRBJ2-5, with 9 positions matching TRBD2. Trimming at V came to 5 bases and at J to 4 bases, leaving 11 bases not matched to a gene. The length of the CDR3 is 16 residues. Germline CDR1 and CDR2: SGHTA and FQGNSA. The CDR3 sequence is CASSTNGARGGETQYF. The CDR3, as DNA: TGTGCCAGCAGCACCAACGGGGCGCGGGGGGGAGAGACCCAGTACTTC.

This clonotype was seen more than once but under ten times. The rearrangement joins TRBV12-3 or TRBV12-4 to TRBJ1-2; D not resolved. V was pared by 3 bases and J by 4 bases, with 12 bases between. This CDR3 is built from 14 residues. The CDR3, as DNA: TGTGCCAGCAGTTTGTCCTATCTGCTCTATGGCTACACCTTC. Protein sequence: CASSLSYLLYGYTF.

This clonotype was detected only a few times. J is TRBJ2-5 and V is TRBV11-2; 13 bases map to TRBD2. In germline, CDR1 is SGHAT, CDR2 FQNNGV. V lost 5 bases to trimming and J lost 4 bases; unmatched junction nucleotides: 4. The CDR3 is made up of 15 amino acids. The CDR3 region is CASSPGTSGVETQYF. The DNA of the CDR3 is TGTGCCAGCAGCCCAGGGACTAGCGGGGTAGAGACCCAGTACTTC. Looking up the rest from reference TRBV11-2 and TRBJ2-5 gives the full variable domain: EAGVAQSPRYKIIEKRQSVAFWCNPISGHATLYWYQQILGQGPKLLIQFQNNGVVDDSQLPKDRFSAERLKGVDSTLKIQPAKLEDSAVYLCASSPGTSGVETQYFGPGTRLLVL.

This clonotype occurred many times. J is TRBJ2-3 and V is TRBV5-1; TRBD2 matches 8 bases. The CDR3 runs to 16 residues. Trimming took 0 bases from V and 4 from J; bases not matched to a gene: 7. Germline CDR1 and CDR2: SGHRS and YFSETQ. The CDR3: CASSLVRLASADTQYF. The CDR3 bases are TGCGCCAGCAGCTTGGTACGACTAGCGTCGGCAGATACGCAGTATTTT.

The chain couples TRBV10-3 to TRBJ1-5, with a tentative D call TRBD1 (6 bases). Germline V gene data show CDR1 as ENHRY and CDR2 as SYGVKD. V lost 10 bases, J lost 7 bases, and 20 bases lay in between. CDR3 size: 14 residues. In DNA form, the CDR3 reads TGTGCCAGTAGGTCGGGGCAGCAGGGGCAGCCCCAGCATTTT. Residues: CASRSGQQGQPQHF.